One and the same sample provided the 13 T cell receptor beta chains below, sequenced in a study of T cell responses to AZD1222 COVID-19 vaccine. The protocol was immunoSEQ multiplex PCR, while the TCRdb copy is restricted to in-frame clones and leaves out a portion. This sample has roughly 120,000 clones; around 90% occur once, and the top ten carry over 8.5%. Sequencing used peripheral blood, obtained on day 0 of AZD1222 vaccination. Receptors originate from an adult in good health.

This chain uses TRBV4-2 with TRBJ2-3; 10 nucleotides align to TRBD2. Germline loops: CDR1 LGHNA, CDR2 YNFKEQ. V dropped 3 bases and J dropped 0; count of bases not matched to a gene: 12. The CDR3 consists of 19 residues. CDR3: CASSQENSGRITSTDTQYF. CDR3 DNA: TGTGCCAGCAGCCAGGAAAATAGCGGGAGGATCACTAGCACAGATACGCAGTATTTT.

The CDR3 spells CASSSGQRNTEAFF. CDR3 coding DNA: TGTGCCAGCAGTTCCGGACAGCGGAACACTGAAGCTTTCTTT. The chain employs TRBV5-4 and TRBJ1-1; the D gene is possibly TRBD1 (6 bases). In germline, CDR1 is SGHNT, CDR2 YYREEE (reference sequence). This CDR3 is built from 14 residues. V gave up 5 bases and J gave up 1 base, with 12 bases separating them.

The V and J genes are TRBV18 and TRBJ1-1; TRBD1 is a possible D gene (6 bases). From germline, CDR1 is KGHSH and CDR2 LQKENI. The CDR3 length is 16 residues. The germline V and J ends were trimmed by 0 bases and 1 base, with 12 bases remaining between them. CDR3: CASSPPGGPANTEAFF. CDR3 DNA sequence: TGTGCCAGCTCACCACCGGGGGGGCCGGCGAACACTGAAGCTTTCTTT.

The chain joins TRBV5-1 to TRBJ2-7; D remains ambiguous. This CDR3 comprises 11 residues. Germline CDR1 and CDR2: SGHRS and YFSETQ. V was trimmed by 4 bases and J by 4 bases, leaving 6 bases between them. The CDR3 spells CASSGRYEQYF. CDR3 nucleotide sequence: TGCGCCAGCAGCGGTAGGTACGAGCAGTACTTC.

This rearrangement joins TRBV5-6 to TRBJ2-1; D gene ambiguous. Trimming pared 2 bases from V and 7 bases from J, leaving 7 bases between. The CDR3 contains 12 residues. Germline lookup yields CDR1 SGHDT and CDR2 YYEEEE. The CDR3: CASSFVGNEQFF. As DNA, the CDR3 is TGTGCCAGCAGCTTTGTGGGTAATGAGCAGTTCTTC. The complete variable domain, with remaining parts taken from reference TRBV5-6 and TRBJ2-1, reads DAGVTQSPTHLIKTRGQQVTLRCSPKSGHDTVSWYQQALGQGPQFIFQYYEEEERQRGNFPDRFSGHQFPNYSSELNVNALLLGDSALYLCASSFVGNEQFFGPGTRLTVL.

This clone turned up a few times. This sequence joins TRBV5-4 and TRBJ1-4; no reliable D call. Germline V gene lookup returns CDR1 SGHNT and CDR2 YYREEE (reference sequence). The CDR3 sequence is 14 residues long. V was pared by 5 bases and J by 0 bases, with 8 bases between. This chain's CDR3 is CASSTVATNEKLFF. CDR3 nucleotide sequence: TGTGCCAGCAGTACAGTCGCAACTAATGAAAAACTGTTTTTT.

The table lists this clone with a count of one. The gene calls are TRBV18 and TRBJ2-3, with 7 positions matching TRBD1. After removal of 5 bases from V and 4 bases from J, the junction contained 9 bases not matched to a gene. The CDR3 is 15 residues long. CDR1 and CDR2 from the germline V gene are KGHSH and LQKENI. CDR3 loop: CASSSRQGQADTQYF. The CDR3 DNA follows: TGTGCCAGCTCATCACGACAGGGTCAGGCAGATACGCAGTATTTT.

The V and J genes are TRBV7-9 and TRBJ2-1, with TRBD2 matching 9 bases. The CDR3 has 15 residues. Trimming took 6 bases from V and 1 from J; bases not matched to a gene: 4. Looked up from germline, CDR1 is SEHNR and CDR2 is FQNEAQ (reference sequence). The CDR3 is CASSPTSGSYNEQFF. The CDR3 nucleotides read TGTGCCAGCAGTCCGACTAGCGGATCCTACAATGAGCAGTTCTTC.

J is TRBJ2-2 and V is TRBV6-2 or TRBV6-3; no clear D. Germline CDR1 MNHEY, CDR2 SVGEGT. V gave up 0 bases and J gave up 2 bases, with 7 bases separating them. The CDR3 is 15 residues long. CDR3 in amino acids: CASSYSGSNTGELFF. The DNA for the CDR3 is TGTGCCAGCAGTTACTCCGGCAGCAACACCGGGGAGCTGTTTTTT.

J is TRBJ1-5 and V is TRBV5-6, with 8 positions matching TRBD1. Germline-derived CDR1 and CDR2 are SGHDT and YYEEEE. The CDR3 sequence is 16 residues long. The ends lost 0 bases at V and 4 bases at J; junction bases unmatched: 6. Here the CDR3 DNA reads TGTGCCAGCAGCTTGGGGGCAGGGGGCGCGAATCAGCCCCAGCATTTT. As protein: CASSLGAGGANQPQHF.

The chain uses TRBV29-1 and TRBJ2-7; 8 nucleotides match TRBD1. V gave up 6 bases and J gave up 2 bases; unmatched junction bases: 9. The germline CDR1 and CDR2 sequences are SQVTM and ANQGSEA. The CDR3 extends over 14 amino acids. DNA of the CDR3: TGCAGCGTCCGCGCCTCGACAGGGGCCTACGAGCAGTACTTC. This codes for CSVRASTGAYEQYF.

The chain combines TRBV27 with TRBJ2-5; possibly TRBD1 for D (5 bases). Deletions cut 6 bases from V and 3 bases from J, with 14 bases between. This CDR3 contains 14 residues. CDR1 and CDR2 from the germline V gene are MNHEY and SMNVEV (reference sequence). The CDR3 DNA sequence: TGTGCCAGCAGAGAGACAGAGGAGAAAGAGACCCAGTACTTC. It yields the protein CASRETEEKETQYF.

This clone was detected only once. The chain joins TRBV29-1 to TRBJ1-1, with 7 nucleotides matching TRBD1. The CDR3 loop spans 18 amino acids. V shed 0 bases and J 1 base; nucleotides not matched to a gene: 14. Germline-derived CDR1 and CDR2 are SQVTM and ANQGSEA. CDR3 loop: CSVEDGRWQGDPNTEAFF. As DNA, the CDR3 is TGCAGCGTTGAAGATGGGCGATGGCAGGGGGACCCGAACACTGAAGCTTTCTTT.